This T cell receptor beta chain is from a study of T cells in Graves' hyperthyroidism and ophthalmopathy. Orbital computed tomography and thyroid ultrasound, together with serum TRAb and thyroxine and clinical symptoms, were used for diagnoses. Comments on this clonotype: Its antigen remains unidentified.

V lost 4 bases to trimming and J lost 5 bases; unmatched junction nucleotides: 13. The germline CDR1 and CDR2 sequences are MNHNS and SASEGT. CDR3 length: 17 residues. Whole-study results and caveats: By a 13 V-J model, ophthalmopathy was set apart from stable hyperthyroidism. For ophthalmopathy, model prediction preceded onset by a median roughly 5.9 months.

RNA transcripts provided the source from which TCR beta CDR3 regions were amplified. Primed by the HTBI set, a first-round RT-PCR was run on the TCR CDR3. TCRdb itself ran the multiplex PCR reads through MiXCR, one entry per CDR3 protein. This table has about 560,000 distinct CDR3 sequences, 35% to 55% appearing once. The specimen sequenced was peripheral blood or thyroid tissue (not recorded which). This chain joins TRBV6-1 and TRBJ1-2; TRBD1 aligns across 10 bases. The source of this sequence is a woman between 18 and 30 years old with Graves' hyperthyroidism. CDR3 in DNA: TGTGCCAGCAGTGTCATCTACTCTCCGGGACAGGGGTATGGCTACACCTTC. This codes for CASSVIYSPGQGYGYTF.